Listed below are T cell receptor beta chains from one sample, sequenced in a study of blood T cell repertoires in COVID-19. Sequencing was performed with immunoSEQ multiplex PCR; in TCRdb, only in-frame clones are kept and a portion is missing. Here the sample spans 200,000 to 300,000 clones, 70% to 90% being singletons. Sequenced: peripheral blood. These receptors came from a woman aged 60-75 years with active or convalescent COVID-19. The CDR3 runs from the conserved cysteine through the conserved F or W. The D gene is left open where the match is weak. Some rows mark clone size as missing; the rest say once, few, many or name a class of expanded clone.

J: TRBJ1-3; V: TRBV3-1/TRBV3-2; D: TRBD1; size: NA; DNA: TGTGCCAGCAGCCGGGACAGCTCTGGAAACACCATATATTTT; CDR3: CASSRDSSGNTIYF
J: TRBJ2-1; V: TRBV14; D: TRBD1; size: NA; DNA: TGTGCCAGCAGCCACGTCGAAGGACAGGCCGGGGTTCGAAACTACAATGAGCAGTTCTTC; CDR3: CASSHVEGQAGVRNYNEQFF
J: TRBJ1-6; V: TRBV28; D: TRBD1; size: NA; DNA: TGTGCCAGCAGTAAACTTCCGGGACAGGGAGGTTATAGTGGTTCACCCCTCCACTTT; CDR3: CASSKLPGQGGYSGSPLHF
J: TRBJ1-1; V: TRBV19; D: NA; size: NA; DNA: TGTGCCAGTAGTATATCGACAGTGAACGAAGCTTTCTTT; CDR3: CASSISTVNEAFF
J: TRBJ1-3; V: TRBV27; D: NA; size: once; DNA: TGTGCCAGCAGTTTGGGACTTGGAAACACCATATATTTT; CDR3: CASSLGLGNTIYF
J: TRBJ2-3; V: TRBV11-3; D: TRBD2; size: NA; DNA: TGTGCCAGCAGCCTAGCGGGAGGGTTTGGGGCAGATACGCAGTATTTT; CDR3: CASSLAGGFGADTQYF
J: TRBJ2-3; V: TRBV19; D: NA; size: NA; DNA: TGTGCCAGTAGTTCTCCCAGGGGTGGAGGCACAGATACGCAGTATTTT; CDR3: CASSSPRGGGTDTQYF
J: TRBJ1-5; V: TRBV6-1; D: TRBD1; size: NA; DNA: TGTGCCAGCAGTGAAGCTAAAGGACAGGAGGCATGGCAGCCCCAGCATTTT; CDR3: CASSEAKGQEAWQPQHF
J: TRBJ2-1; V: TRBV6-5; D: TRBD2; size: NA; DNA: TGTGCCAGCAGAGAGTCTAGCGGCTACAATGAGCAGTTCTTC; CDR3: CASRESSGYNEQFF
J: TRBJ2-3; V: TRBV2; D: NA; size: few; DNA: TGTGCCAGCAGTGAAGGGGGGGGCACAGATACGCAGTATTTT; CDR3: CASSEGGGTDTQYF
J: TRBJ2-7; V: TRBV20-1; D: TRBD2; size: NA; DNA: TGCAGTGCTAGTAGCGGGGGGGGGAGCTCCTACGAGCAGTACTTC; CDR3: CSASSGGGSSYEQYF
J: TRBJ2-2; V: TRBV5-4; D: TRBD2; size: once; DNA: TGTGCCAGCAGCTTGATGCTAGCGGGTGGCACCGGGGAGCTGTTTTTT; CDR3: CASSLMLAGGTGELFF
J: TRBJ2-5; V: TRBV9; D: NA; size: once; DNA: TGTGCCAGCAGCGTAGCTGGCAGGGGAATCCAAGAGACCCAGTACTTC; CDR3: CASSVAGRGIQETQYF
J: TRBJ1-2; V: TRBV5-4; D: TRBD1; size: NA; DNA: TGTGCCAGCAGCTCGGACAGGGAAGAAGTTAGCTACACCTTC; CDR3: CASSSDREEVSYTF
J: TRBJ2-1; V: TRBV6-1; D: NA; size: NA; DNA: TGTGCCAGCAGTGAAGACAGGGCGGGTCTTGAGTTCTTC; CDR3: CASSEDRAGLEFF
J: TRBJ2-3; V: TRBV7-8; D: TRBD2; size: NA; DNA: TGTGCCAGCAGCTTAGTTACGGGGGGGCCCACAGATACGCAGTATTTT; CDR3: CASSLVTGGPTDTQYF
J: TRBJ2-5; V: TRBV5-1; D: NA; size: NA; DNA: TGCGCCAGCAGCCCGCCACCGACTCAGGGGTCCCAAGAGACCCAGTACTTC; CDR3: CASSPPPTQGSQETQYF
J: TRBJ1-1; V: TRBV28; D: NA; size: NA; DNA: TGTGCCAGCAGTTCCCCTAGTACGAACACTGAAGCTTTCTTT; CDR3: CASSSPSTNTEAFF
J: TRBJ2-1; V: TRBV28; D: NA; size: NA; DNA: TGTGCCAGCAGTTTATTGGGCAGATCGAGCTACAATGAGCAGTTCTTC; CDR3: CASSLLGRSSYNEQFF
J: TRBJ2-1; V: TRBV9; D: TRBD2; size: NA; DNA: TGTGCCAGCAGCAGAAAAGCGGGAGGGCCGACTGAGCAGTTCTTC; CDR3: CASSRKAGGPTEQFF
J: TRBJ2-5; V: TRBV19; D: NA; size: NA; DNA: TGTGCCAGTAGTTTGGGCTACTCCCAAGAGACCCAGTACTTC; CDR3: CASSLGYSQETQYF
J: TRBJ1-4; V: TRBV27; D: TRBD1; size: once; DNA: TGTGCCAGCAGTTTCCAGTTCGTGGGGCAGGGGGATACTAATGAAAAACTGTTTTTT; CDR3: CASSFQFVGQGDTNEKLFF
J: TRBJ2-5; V: TRBV7-6; D: TRBD2; size: NA; DNA: TGTGCCAGCAGCTTAGGAGACCCCAGCGGGGGGTCGGGGGAGACCCAGTACTTC; CDR3: CASSLGDPSGGSGETQYF
J: TRBJ2-3; V: TRBV18; D: TRBD1; size: NA; DNA: TGTGCCAGCTCACCACGACAGGGATCTAGCACAGATACGCAGTATTTT; CDR3: CASSPRQGSSTDTQYF
J: TRBJ1-1; V: TRBV5-4; D: TRBD1; size: NA; DNA: TGTGCCAGCAGCGAAATGACAGGGGATGCTGAAGCTTTCTTT; CDR3: CASSEMTGDAEAFF
J: TRBJ2-2; V: TRBV4-1; D: TRBD1; size: NA; DNA: TGCGCCAGCAGCCCTCGGGACAGGAGGCTGTCCACCACCGGGGAGCTGTTTTTT; CDR3: CASSPRDRRLSTTGELFF
J: TRBJ2-7; V: TRBV10-3; D: NA; size: NA; DNA: TGTGCCCCTTGGACAGTGACCTACGAGCAGTACTTC; CDR3: CAPWTVTYEQYF
J: TRBJ2-1; V: TRBV11-2; D: NA; size: NA; DNA: TGTGCCAGCAGCCTCAGCGGGCCATACAATGAGCAGTTCTTC; CDR3: CASSLSGPYNEQFF
J: TRBJ1-1; V: TRBV11-2; D: NA; size: NA; DNA: TGTGCCAGCAGCTTAGATAGTCTTTTGAGGGCTGAAGCTTTCTTT; CDR3: CASSLDSLLRAEAFF
J: TRBJ1-1; V: TRBV29-1; D: TRBD1; size: NA; DNA: TGCAGCGTTCTGACCGAGACAGGGCGGACTGAAGCTTTCTTT; CDR3: CSVLTETGRTEAFF
J: TRBJ2-7; V: TRBV23-1; D: NA; size: NA; DNA: TGCGCCCGCCGGGGGGCCAATATCGACTGTCCGCACTACGAGCAGTACTTC; CDR3: CARRGANIDCPHYEQYF
J: TRBJ2-5; V: TRBV7-9; D: TRBD1; size: NA; DNA: TGTGCCAGCAGCTTAGTTGGACAGGGAGGCGAGACCCAGTACTTC; CDR3: CASSLVGQGGETQYF
J: TRBJ2-1; V: TRBV11-3; D: TRBD2; size: NA; DNA: TGTGCCAGCAGTTCCCGCAGACTAGCGGAGGGCTGGAATGAGCAGTTCTTC; CDR3: CASSSRRLAEGWNEQFF
J: TRBJ1-5; V: TRBV3-1/TRBV3-2; D: NA; size: NA; DNA: TGTGCCAGCAGTGGGACAAATCAGCCCCAGCATTTT; CDR3: CASSGTNQPQHF
J: TRBJ2-1; V: TRBV6-6; D: NA; size: NA; DNA: TGTGCCAGCAGTAACTCCCCCAGGCTAGCGCAGACTGAGCAGTTCTTC; CDR3: CASSNSPRLAQTEQFF
J: TRBJ1-2; V: TRBV28; D: NA; size: NA; DNA: TGTGCCAGCACCTTCACTACAGGGTATGGCTATGGCTACACCTTC; CDR3: CASTFTTGYGYGYTF
J: TRBJ2-7; V: TRBV11-2; D: NA; size: NA; DNA: TGTGCCAGCAGCCCTGGGACAAGTTACGAGCAGTACTTC; CDR3: CASSPGTSYEQYF
J: TRBJ1-3; V: TRBV19; D: NA; size: NA; DNA: TGTGCCAGTAGTATTCGGAGTACTGGAAACACCATATATTTT; CDR3: CASSIRSTGNTIYF
J: TRBJ2-7; V: TRBV3-1/TRBV3-2; D: NA; size: few; DNA: TGTGCCAGCAGCCCTGGACTTCCATACGAGCAGTACTTC; CDR3: CASSPGLPYEQYF
J: TRBJ2-5; V: TRBV7-2; D: NA; size: NA; DNA: TGTGCCAGCAGCTTAGGAGGCCAGCCAGAGACCCAGTACTTC; CDR3: CASSLGGQPETQYF
J: TRBJ2-5; V: TRBV27; D: TRBD2; size: NA; DNA: TGTGCCAGCAGTTTATCGGGGATGGGGCGCGGGGGGCAAGAGACCCAGTACTTC; CDR3: CASSLSGMGRGGQETQYF
J: TRBJ2-1; V: TRBV5-1; D: TRBD2; size: NA; DNA: TGCGCCAGCAGCTTGGGCCCTAGCGGCAACAATGAGCAGTTCTTC; CDR3: CASSLGPSGNNEQFF